This T cell receptor beta chain was sequenced in a study of cytomegalovirus exposure and HLA in healthy donors (dated by TCRdb to the late 2010s). About the study as a whole: An earlier analysis of 587 of the donors reported 276 Gb of sequence data and around 120 million unique TCR beta sequences obtained from around 170 million T cells. To predict cytomegalovirus infection status, the study brought together high-throughput TCR immunosequencing, statistical association of individual TCRs with disease status, and machine learning. Roughly 5 DR-DQ haplotypes were handled as single units for association and clustering because linkage in the cohort was strong. Of the roughly 400 genotyped donors, 65% to 90% fell in the genetic ancestry cluster associated with self-reported Caucasian donors. In addition to the first cohort of 666 subjects, a separate validation cohort of some 120 different subjects was used. A later analysis re-analyzed previously published TCR beta repertoires from hundreds of donors and added high-resolution HLA genotyping to study TCR occurrence patterns. Donor age, sex, ethnicity and CMV serostatus were collected together with the repertoire data. Class I and class II HLA loci were covered by the typing at four-digit resolution. To decide whether each TCR beta V gene segment behaved as functional or pseudogenic, an earlier analysis of 587 of the donors relied on high-throughput TCR beta sequencing. The later analysis used no new phenotypic data to find candidate immune exposures, relying instead on TCR beta sequences and their occurrence across donors. In a later genetic analysis, genome-wide SNP genotypes for about 65% of the roughly 700 donors were used, and that subset was treated as a discovery cohort. The T cell repertoires of 666 subjects were profiled by immunosequencing and related to cytomegalovirus serostatus. An early release that covered fewer than 750 HLA-typed donors contained approximately 300 gigabases of sequencing data and 85 million to 100 million unique TCR sequences. On average, 235,054 unique TCR beta nucleotide sequences were sequenced per donor among roughly 430 genotyped donors of the cohort, with about 17% of those sequences being non-productive. Every repertoire in the discovery cohort had been generated on one and the same sequencing platform. Typing coverage differed by locus: A, B, C, DRB1 and DQB1 were typed in roughly 620-630 donors, DQA1 in approximately 520, DPA1 in around 610, and DPB1 in about 450. The study aimed to test whether signatures of past pathogen exposure could be identified by cataloging public T cell receptors.

For CDR1 and CDR2, the germline V gene lists LGHNA and YSLEER. V loses 0 bases, J loses 3 bases, and the germline ends lie 8 bases apart. Reading from cysteine to phenylalanine, the CDR3 counts 14 amino acids. Only the CDR3 DNA stays, 42 bases, in frame from base 1. Study-wide findings and limitations: Most CMV-associated TCR beta chains appeared to be HLA-restricted in a later analysis, and the HLA associations seemed to be driven largely by CMV exposure. Because HLA typing was missing for some donors at each locus, association tests included only the typed subset. The study listed 164 TCR beta chains as associated with cytomegalovirus. The classifier was reported to diagnose cytomegalovirus status with high specificity and sensitivity in both the original and validation cohorts. Several of the top co-occurrence clusters appeared to be linked to parvovirus B19, influenza, CMV and Epstein-Barr virus, according to a later analysis. In an earlier analysis of some 640 of the donors, most TCR beta V segments were observed in productive rearrangements about 87% or about 30% of the time, broadly matching IMGT annotations. When HLA alleles, especially DR and DQ, strongly co-occurred, attributing TCR associations to individual alleles was difficult. For the cohort, immune exposure information was limited to CMV serostatus. At a false discovery rate of 0.05, a later analysis linked about 17,000 TCR beta sequences to specific HLA alleles. Most TCR sequences were observed very rarely across donors, whereas some public TCRs were present in many individuals. Sequencing depth was assumed to be roughly uniform across donors in the presence/absence analyses, though that assumption may not hold. The authors suggested that the approach could potentially be extended to other disease states and immunological phenotypes. According to a later analysis, TCR association rates differed among HLA loci, with DRB1 alleles showing the most associated TCRs and HLA-C alleles showing the fewest. Compared with equally common non-associated chains, HLA-associated TCR beta chains in a later analysis were more clonally expanded and had lower generation probabilities. Some IMGT-functional V segments, including TRBV6-2 and TRBV6-3, could not be told apart with the 87-base-pair reads, so those segments were excluded. Correlated functional status among segregating V segments might reflect linkage disequilibrium, but an unknown experimental factor could not be ruled out. Some 15 rarely observed V segments, including chromosome 9 orphons, were excluded from the earlier analysis of about 610 of the donors because counts were too low. A further reported finding was that TCR beta sequences accurately predicted the HLA-A and HLA-B alleles for most subjects in the first cohort. V-gene and J-gene trimming of TCR beta chains was associated with a missense DCLRE1C variant in a later genetic analysis, and the association was replicated in an independent cohort. In vitro tests confirmed that a few of the cytomegalovirus-associated TCR beta chains recognize cytomegalovirus antigens. According to a later genetic analysis, donors in an Asian-associated ancestry cluster had fewer N-insertions in productive TCRs than the roughly 700-donor mean. In this cohort, only TCR beta chains were sequenced, and detectable features were limited by the absence of alpha or paired-chain data. A group of highly shared sequence variants was considered likely to be a technical artifact of the sequencing pipeline.

The protocol used for the library was the immunoSEQ multiplex PCR assay. The multiplex PCR relied on a mix of 60 forward primers for TCR Vbeta segments and 13 reverse primers for TCR Jbeta segments. Amplification of the CDR3 region of rearranged TCR beta genes was performed with a multiplex PCR assay on genomic DNA. On the Illumina HiSeq System, the amplified TCR beta libraries were sequenced as 87-base-pair reads. Processing in the source paper ran as follows. A later analysis counted approximately 74 million unique TCR beta chains across the 550 to 700 repertoires, and 9.5 million to 11 million of these chains were shared by at least two donors. Raw reads were error-corrected and collapsed into unique sequences with a nearest-neighbor algorithm that merged closely related sequences to remove PCR and sequencing errors. V, D and J gene segments were assigned by aligning CDR3 sequences to IMGT reference sequences. For a sequence to be retained, a match of at least six nucleotides was required to both a V gene segment and a J gene segment. A rearrangement was called productive if the CDR3 had no stop codons and remained in frame with V and J, and every other rearrangement was called non-productive. CDR3 was defined according to IMGT convention as the region running from the second conserved V-encoded cysteine to the conserved J-encoded phenylalanine. The earlier analysis of about 620 of the donors excluded sequences that lacked an unambiguous match to a single V gene segment. In an earlier analysis of approximately 500 of the donors, a V segment was called functional when productive rearrangements were above 56.7%, and segregating when the standard deviation between donors exceeded 5%. To diagnose cytomegalovirus status from the catalog of TCR beta chain sequences, a statistical classification framework was built. In a later analysis, V and J genes were assigned by comparing TCR nucleotide sequences against IMGT/GENE-DB human TR gene sequences. In a later analysis, CDR3 sequences and most-parsimonious VDJ recombination scenarios were assigned using the TCRdist pipeline. In a later analysis, each TCR beta chain was defined by its CDR3 amino acid sequence together with its V-gene family, and reads without a unique V-gene family were excluded. A later analysis removed several hundred highly shared, low-generation-probability nucleotide sequences to deal with suspected cross-contamination and a sequencing artifact. In a later analysis, a clonal expansion index was calculated for each public chain from normalized within-repertoire ranks of inferred template counts. A later analysis computed generation probabilities with a VDJ recombination model fitted to out-of-frame rearrangements, and checked the results against IGoR. A later analysis scored TCR-TCR, TCR-HLA and TCR-CMV co-occurrence with hypergeometric tests, applying a repertoire-size bias correction to TCR pairs. False discovery rates were estimated in a later analysis by permuting HLA or CMV assignments 20 times. In a later analysis, co-occurring TCRs were grouped using DBSCAN, with TCRdist sequence similarity added in when clustering inside HLA-allele-positive subsets. For co-occurrence clustering, repertoires with fewer than 30,000 or more than 120,000 public chains were excluded, along with five repertoires with anomalous nucleotide sharing. TCRdb re-hosts the immuneACCESS table, in-frame sequences only. Its copies lack some clones; in the studies checked, an unresolved V gene accounts for under half of them, and the cause for the rest is not known. The DNA gave D and trimming, while V, J and clone size come from that table. Recorded for this sample are 80,000 to 100,000 clones; over 70% of them occurred a single time. Of the sample, about a fifth falls within the top ten clones.

Details on this clone: Its antigen target is currently unknown. Qualities for individual bases were not recorded, and no much larger clone is one base off.

The cohort comprised fewer than 750 healthy bone marrow donors. At the time of sampling, all cohort members were nominally healthy, though unrecorded immune exposures were likely present. The donor tested CMV seropositive and was one of the 289 seropositive cohort members. A peripheral blood sample was collected from each donor, and TCR beta sequencing was performed on peripheral blood mononuclear cells. The Qiagen DNeasy Blood Extraction Kit was used to extract genomic DNA from the blood cell samples. The clonotype originates from a man aged 25-45 years in good health and CMV-seropositive. The material sequenced was PBMCs. The rearrangement joined TRBV4-3 to TRBJ2-5, and possibly TRBD2, on 5 matching bases. The CDR3 protein is CASSQEAREETQYF. In nucleotide form, the sequence is TGCGCCAGCAGCCAAGAGGCGAGGGAAGAGACCCAGTACTTC.